This T cell receptor (beta chain) comes out of a study of blood T cell repertoires in COVID-19. V lost 1 base, J lost 4 bases, and 6 bases stayed unmatched. The CDR3 extends over 16 amino acids. Germline loops: CDR1 SGHDN, CDR2 FVKESK. Some clones are missing from TCRdb's copy, which holds only in-frame ones; the method was immunoSEQ multiplex PCR. The table has roughly 500,000 clones, approximately 90% seen once. This sequence joins TRBV14 and TRBJ2-2, with TRBD1 matching 7 bases. The TCR sequence derives from a woman between 40 and 50 years old who had recovered from COVID-19. The sample taken for sequencing was PBMCs or T cells enriched from blood (not recorded which). Here the CDR3 reads CASSQGHRGATGELFF. The CDR3 DNA reads TGTGCCAGCAGCCAAGGGCACAGGGGTGCCACCGGGGAGCTGTTTTTT.